This record concerns one TCR beta chain sequence. The sample is drawn from a study of OX40 agonist ivuxolimab in advanced cancers. Clones were sequenced by immunoSEQ multiplex PCR, and TCRdb holds only the in-frame ones, with some missing. Among 48,000 or so clones listed, over 90% were seen once. Drawing of blood for sampling happened at baseline, at cycle 4 day 1, and at cycle 7 day 1. This clonotype originated in an adult with an advanced solid tumor such as melanoma, head and neck, liver or kidney cancer. This sample comprised CD4+ or CD8+ T cells sorted from blood, obtained in a trial of the OX40 agonist ivuxolimab.

CDR3 protein: CASSEVWVGGMNTEAFF. CDR3 bases: TGTGCCAGCAGTGAAGTATGGGTGGGCGGGATGAACACTGAAGCTTTCTTT. V is TRBV6-1 and J is TRBJ1-1; no clear D. With 1 base removed from V and 0 bases from J, the gap between germline ends came to 15 bases. Germline loops: CDR1 MNHNS, CDR2 SASEGT. The CDR3 has 17 amino acids.